The 14 T cell receptor beta chains given below trace back to one sample, sequenced in a study of T-cell reconstitution after alpha-beta-depleted transplantation in children. Unique molecular identifiers were used in preparing the TCRbeta library. TCRdb recomputed calls from the PCR reads with MiXCR, one row per CDR3 protein. Of 490,000 or so distinct CDR3 sequences in the sample, approximately 12% were seen once. The sample was PBMCs from the stem cell graft donor, taken from the stem cell graft. The receptor source for this set is a human donor who donated a stem cell graft to a child with combined immunodeficiency.

J is TRBJ2-5 and V is TRBV5-1; TRBD1 matches 10 bases. Germline CDR1 reads SGHRS; CDR2 reads YFSETQ. J lost 5 bases, V lost 0 bases, and 7 bases had no gene match. The CDR3 spans 16 residues. CDR3 nucleotides: TGCGCCAGCAGCTTGGGTCGACAGGGGGCTTGGGAGACCCAGTACTTC. The encoded protein is CASSLGRQGAWETQYF.

The chain employs TRBV10-3 and TRBJ1-1; D not resolved. Germline CDR1 ENHRY, CDR2 SYGVKD. CDR3 size: 13 residues. Trimming took 3 bases from V and 6 from J, leaving 11 bases between them. The CDR3, as DNA: TGTGCCATCAGTGATATTGTTGGCTCTGAAGCTTTCTTT. It specifies CAISDIVGSEAFF.

The V call is TRBV7-9, the J call TRBJ2-7; tentatively, D is TRBD2 (5 bases). The ends were cut back, 0 bases at V and 2 bases at J, with 8 bases in the middle. Looked up from germline, CDR1 is SEHNR and CDR2 is FQNEAQ (reference sequence). This CDR3 has 14 residues. The CDR3 nucleotides read TGTGCCAGCAGCTTAGCGCGAGCGGCCTACGAGCAGTACTTC. Its protein product is CASSLARAAYEQYF.

The chain is built from TRBV10-3 and TRBJ2-7, with D possibly called TRBD1 or TRBD2 (5 bases each). This CDR3 is built from 13 residues. CDR1 is ENHRY and CDR2 is SYGVKD in the germline V gene. As DNA, the CDR3 is TGTGCTACCCGGGGCAGCAATACCGGCGAGCAGTACTTC. It is translated as CATRGSNTGEQYF.

Concerning this clonotype: One junction end does not reproduce the germline sequence, and a read error may be involved. The CDR3 reads CSARATGQALF. DNA of the CDR3: TGCAGTGCTAGAGCCACGGGACAGGCCCTTTTC. This chain uses TRBV20-1 with TRBJ2-7; 8 bases are shared with TRBD1. This CDR3 contains 11 residues. Germline V lookup: CDR1 DFQATT, CDR2 SNEGSKA (reference sequence).

The chain couples TRBV20-1 to TRBJ2-7; the D gene could be TRBD1 or TRBD2 (7 bases each). The CDR3 loop spans 15 amino acids. Trimming left V 0 bases short and J 4 bases short, with 16 bases between. Germline V gene lookup returns CDR1 DFQATT and CDR2 SNEGSKA (reference sequence). The CDR3 coding sequence is TGCAGTGCTAGAGATCATGGGAGGGGGCAGTACGAGCAGTACTTC. Translation gives CSARDHGRGQYEQYF.

This clonotype was seen a few times. The chain combines TRBV4-3 with TRBJ2-7, with D perhaps TRBD1 (5 bases). Germline CDR1 LGHNA, CDR2 YSLEER. The V and J ends lost 0 bases and 1 base respectively, with 13 bases between them. The CDR3 has 16 residues. CDR3 sequence: CASSQDAGKGSYEQYF. DNA of the CDR3: TGCGCCAGCAGCCAAGATGCAGGGAAAGGGTCCTACGAGCAGTACTTC.

The sample holds many counts of this clonotype. V is TRBV12-3 or TRBV12-4 and J is TRBJ2-1, with unresolved D. The CDR3 length is 11 residues. The V and J ends lost 6 bases and 8 bases respectively, with 8 bases between them. Here the CDR3 DNA reads TGTGCCAGCAGCGTTCTGCATGAGCAGTTCTTC. Translating gives CASSVLHEQFF.

V gene TRBV4-3 combines with J gene TRBJ2-1, with 8 bases fitting TRBD2. The CDR3 loop spans 15 amino acids. Trimming removed 1 base from V and 5 bases from J; junction bases left unmatched: 4. Looked up from germline, CDR1 is LGHNA and CDR2 is YSLEER. The CDR3 DNA reads TGCGCCAGCAGCCAAGGACTAGCGCTGAACAATGAGCAGTTCTTC. It codes for CASSQGLALNNEQFF.

This clonotype was seen ten or more times. The V call is TRBV10-3, the J call TRBJ2-3; possible D gene TRBD2, 6 bases. This CDR3 is built from 14 residues. The ends were cut back, 3 bases at V and 4 bases at J, with 11 bases in the middle. The germline V gene encodes CDR1 ENHRY and CDR2 SYGVKD. Here the CDR3 DNA reads TGTGCCATCAGTGAACTGGAGGGAGCAGATACGCAGTATTTT. It codes for CAISELEGADTQYF.

This clonotype was recorded many times. The chain is built from TRBV10-3 and TRBJ2-1; D might be TRBD2 (7 bases). The CDR3 totals 16 residues. CDR1 and CDR2 (germline): ENHRY, SYGVKD. The V end was cut by 7 bases, the J end by 0 bases, with 16 bases between. Written as DNA, the CDR3 is TGTGCCATCATGAGTGGGGGCGGGAGCTCCTACAATGAGCAGTTCTTC. Translated, it gives CAIMSGGGSSYNEQFF.

This clonotype has only a few counts. At one end the junction does not follow the germline gene, possibly because of a read error. The J gene is TRBJ2-7, the V gene TRBV11-3; TRBD2 aligns across 9 bases. The CDR3 loop spans 15 amino acids. Germline V CDR1 and CDR2: SGHNT, YENEEA. The CDR3 nucleotides are TGTGCCAGCAGCCTAGATAGCGGGAGCTCCTACGAGCAGTACTTC. This codes for CASSLDSGSSYEQYF.

There are many counts of this clonotype. V usage is TRBV5-1 and J usage is TRBJ2-7; D is perhaps TRBD1 or TRBD2 (5 bases each). Between the trimmed V and J ends, which lost 0 bases and 2 bases, there was a span of 21 bases. From germline, CDR1 is SGHRS and CDR2 YFSETQ. This CDR3 comprises 18 residues. In DNA, the CDR3 is TGCGCCAGCAGCTTGGCAAAGGCCAGTGGGGGAGACACCTACGAGCAGTACTTC. Amino acid sequence: CASSLAKASGGDTYEQYF.

This rearrangement joins TRBV10-2 to TRBJ2-5; D may be TRBD1 (6 bases). The CDR3 totals 16 residues. The germline V gene encodes CDR1 WSHSY and CDR2 SAAADI. V lost 3 bases and J lost 5, with 19 bases in between. For the CDR3, the DNA is TGCGCCAGCAGTGATTCAAGTGGCACAGGGTGGGAGACCCAGTACTTC. Encoded protein: CASSDSSGTGWETQYF.